The 7 T cell receptor beta chains listed next were all sequenced from one sample in a study of blood T cell repertoires in COVID-19. The data were produced by immunoSEQ multiplex PCR, yet TCRdb's version contains in-frame clones alone and is incomplete. This sample has about 270,000 clones; about nine tenths occur once, and the top ten carry approximately 2.6%. The sample consisted of peripheral blood. These receptors all come from a person aged 18-35 years with COVID-19, enrolled during active disease.

The chain's CDR3 is CASSPQNTYGYTF. CDR3 coding DNA: TGTGCCAGCAGCCCCCAGAACACCTATGGCTACACCTTC. The chain carries TRBV27 and TRBJ1-2; D remains ambiguous. The V and J ends lost 6 bases and 4 bases respectively, with 12 bases between them. Germline assignment: CDR1 MNHEY and CDR2 SMNVEV (reference sequence). The CDR3 consists of 13 residues.

The chain combines TRBV29-1 with TRBJ1-2; D uncertain. Trimming stripped 6 bases from V and 6 bases from J, with 11 bases between. Per germline, CDR1 SQVTM and CDR2 ANQGSEA. CDR3 length equals 11 residues. The CDR3 bases are TGCAGCGTAGAAAGCGCAAATGGCTACACCTTC. Amino acid sequence: CSVESANGYTF.

The rearrangement joins TRBV4-1 to TRBJ1-6; D is ambiguous. The CDR3 is made up of 15 amino acids. V was clipped by 0 bases and J by 8 bases, with 11 bases between them. Germline V gene lookup returns CDR1 MGHRA and CDR2 YSYEKL. The CDR3 is CASSQDSLVDSPLHF. The CDR3 DNA reads TGCGCCAGCAGCCAAGACAGTCTTGTGGATTCACCCCTCCACTTT.

The CDR3 DNA follows: TGTGCCAGCAGCCGAGGGCCTCAACTGGGCACAGATACGCAGTATTTT. As protein: CASSRGPQLGTDTQYF. The rearrangement uses TRBV7-9 and TRBJ2-3; the D gene is possibly TRBD2 (5 bases). V lost 5 bases and J 1 base, leaving 16 bases between the germline ends. CDR3 length: 16 amino acids. Germline CDR1 SEHNR, CDR2 FQNEAQ (reference sequence).

The chain carries TRBV28 and TRBJ1-1; 9 positions match TRBD1. The length of the CDR3 is 17 residues. Germline loops: CDR1 MDHEN, CDR2 SYDVKM. V lost 5 bases and J lost 3; bases outside the gene matches: 13. The CDR3 bases are TGTGCCAGCAGTCCAGGGACAGGGAGGCTCCTGGACACTGAAGCTTTCTTT. Amino acid sequence: CASSPGTGRLLDTEAFF.

V is TRBV24-1 and J is TRBJ2-3, with a possible D match to TRBD2 (6 bases). CDR1 and CDR2 from the germline V gene are KGHDR and SFDVKD. V dropped 3 bases and J dropped 3 bases, with 12 bases sitting between them. The CDR3 runs 15 residues. CDR3 nucleotides: TGTGCCACCAGTGATCCTACTAGCACGACAGATACGCAGTATTTT. It translates to CATSDPTSTTDTQYF.

The J gene is TRBJ2-5, the V gene TRBV7-2; TRBD2 aligns across 11 bases. The CDR3 spans 16 residues. Germline CDR1 SGHTA, CDR2 FQGNSA. The V gene end was trimmed by 3 bases and the J gene end by 4 bases; junction bases not matched to a gene: 7. CDR3 loop: CASSLGTSGSRETQYF. The CDR3 DNA follows: TGTGCCAGCAGCTTGGGAACTAGCGGGAGTCGAGAGACCCAGTACTTC.